A selection of T cell receptor beta chains follows, all from one sample in a study of blood T cell repertoires in COVID-19. Sequencing was performed with immunoSEQ multiplex PCR; in TCRdb, only in-frame clones are kept and a portion is missing. The table has around 300,000 clones, 65% to 85% seen once. The sequenced sample was peripheral blood. The source of these receptors is a man between 25 and 39 years old with active or convalescent COVID-19. The CDR3 runs from the conserved cysteine through the conserved F or W. D genes are given only for firm matches. A row's size may be missing; if present it is once, few, many or a size class.

clone_size j_call v_call d_call cdr3_aa cdr3_nt
NA TRBJ1-4 TRBV7-9 NA CASSPTSGHGNEKLFF TGTGCCAGCAGCCCGACGTCGGGACACGGTAATGAAAAACTGTTTTTT
NA TRBJ2-1 TRBV11-3 NA CASSRLESNEQFF TGTGCCAGCAGCAGATTAGAGAGCAATGAGCAGTTCTTC
NA TRBJ2-2 TRBV21-1 NA CASSKVASGGHGELFF TGTGCCAGCAGCAAAGTCGCAAGCGGGGGGCACGGGGAGCTGTTTTTT
NA TRBJ2-2 TRBV7-7 TRBD2 CASSLTSGRVGELFF TGTGCCAGCAGCTTAACTAGCGGGAGGGTCGGGGAGCTGTTTTTT
NA TRBJ1-3 TRBV9 NA CASSRDTSGNTIYF TGTGCCAGCAGCCGGGACACCTCTGGAAACACCATATATTTT
NA TRBJ2-2 TRBV7-2 TRBD2 CASSFWASGVNTGELFF TGTGCCAGCAGCTTTTGGGCTAGCGGGGTGAACACCGGGGAGCTGTTTTTT
NA TRBJ2-3 TRBV19 NA CASSAQRPPWDTQYF TGTGCCAGTAGTGCCCAGCGCCCGCCTTGGGATACGCAGTATTTT
NA TRBJ1-2 TRBV9 NA CASSPPLTRAGGYTF TGTGCCAGCAGCCCCCCGCTCACAAGGGCGGGTGGCTACACCTTC
NA TRBJ2-3 TRBV7-9 NA CASSFPQGTDTQYF TGTGCCAGCAGCTTTCCCCAGGGCACAGATACGCAGTATTTT
NA TRBJ2-1 TRBV7-2 NA CASRPSVGGANEQFF TGTGCCAGCAGGCCAAGTGTCGGAGGGGCCAATGAGCAGTTCTTC
NA TRBJ1-4 TRBV7-2 NA CASSEQKATNEKLFF TGTGCCAGCAGCGAACAGAAAGCAACTAATGAAAAACTGTTTTTT
once TRBJ1-2 TRBV12-3/TRBV12-4 NA CASSSTVDYGYTF TGTGCCAGCAGTTCGACAGTAGACTATGGCTACACCTTC
few TRBJ2-1 TRBV21-1 NA CAPRRLAGLYSYNEQFF TGTGCCCCGAGGCGTCTAGCGGGACTATACTCCTACAATGAGCAGTTCTTC
NA TRBJ2-5 TRBV7-3 TRBD2 CASSIGAGSKTQYF TGTGCCAGCAGCATCGGAGCGGGATCGAAGACCCAGTACTTC
NA TRBJ2-5 TRBV28 NA CASIKGQEETQYF TGTGCCAGCATCAAGGGGCAGGAAGAGACCCAGTACTTC
NA TRBJ1-5 TRBV28 NA CASHAGNQPQHF TGTGCCTCCCACGCGGGGAATCAGCCCCAGCATTTT
NA TRBJ1-5 TRBV18 NA CASSHDRPRGNQPQHF TGTGCCAGCTCTCACGACAGGCCTAGGGGCAATCAGCCCCAGCATTTT
NA TRBJ2-7 TRBV27 TRBD2 CASRGLAGAPYEQYF TGTGCCAGCAGGGGACTAGCGGGAGCCCCCTACGAGCAGTACTTC
few TRBJ1-2 TRBV11-2 NA CASKGNYGYTF TGTGCCAGCAAGGGGAACTATGGCTACACCTTC
NA TRBJ1-3 TRBV5-1 NA CASSLAPRSGNTIYF TGCGCCAGCAGCTTGGCCCCTAGGTCGGGAAACACCATATATTTT
NA TRBJ2-1 TRBV4-3 NA CASSQDGKSYNEQFF TGCGCCAGCAGCCAAGACGGGAAATCCTACAATGAGCAGTTCTTC
NA TRBJ2-2 TRBV7-7 TRBD2 CASSLSGANTGELFF TGTGCCAGCAGCCTCAGCGGGGCCAACACCGGGGAGCTGTTTTTT
NA TRBJ2-3 TRBV7-9 NA CAPNYPGSTDTQYF TGTGCCCCCAATTATCCGGGGAGCACAGATACGCAGTATTTT
NA TRBJ2-1 TRBV6-5 TRBD2 CASKAGGRNEQFF TGTGCCAGCAAGGCGGGGGGGCGAAATGAGCAGTTCTTC
NA TRBJ1-4 TRBV6-4 TRBD1 CASRGQGREKLFF TGTGCCAGCAGGGGACAGGGTCGTGAAAAACTGTTTTTT
NA TRBJ1-2 TRBV30 TRBD1 CAWNQGGTDYGYTF TGTGCCTGGAATCAAGGAGGGACAGACTATGGCTACACCTTC
NA TRBJ2-7 TRBV7-9 TRBD2 CASSFLSSGLYEQYF TGTGCCAGCAGCTTCCTTTCTAGCGGGTTATACGAGCAGTACTTC
few TRBJ2-1 TRBV5-1 TRBD2 CASSPTGTSGDNEQFF TGCGCCAGCAGCCCAACCGGGACTAGCGGCGACAATGAGCAGTTCTTC
NA TRBJ2-1 TRBV11-2 TRBD1 CASTPGTGVIISYNEQFF TGTGCCAGCACCCCCGGGACAGGGGTTATCATTAGCTACAATGAGCAGTTCTTC
NA TRBJ1-1 TRBV6-1 NA CASSEWQGSGTEAFF TGTGCCAGCAGTGAATGGCAGGGGAGTGGCACTGAAGCTTTCTTT